Listed here is a single TCR beta chain. What it recognizes is unknown. CDR3 length: 14 amino acids. V lost 4 bases and J 2 bases, leaving 10 bases between the germline ends. The germline gives CDR1 SGHRS, CDR2 YFSETQ. This specimen belongs to a study of T cell responses to AZD1222 COVID-19 vaccine. General study results and limits: Seropositive AZD1222 recipients at baseline numbered only five or six.

Clones were sequenced by immunoSEQ multiplex PCR, and TCRdb holds only the in-frame ones, with some missing. The sample lists around 66,000 clones; about 90% were seen once. The source of this sequence is an adult in good health. V usage is TRBV5-1 and J usage is TRBJ2-1; the D is unclear. Sequenced here: peripheral blood, sampled on day 0 of AZD1222 vaccination. CDR3 sequence reads: CASSGQTPYNEQFF. CDR3 nucleotides: TGCGCCAGCAGCGGCCAGACCCCCTACAATGAGCAGTTCTTC.